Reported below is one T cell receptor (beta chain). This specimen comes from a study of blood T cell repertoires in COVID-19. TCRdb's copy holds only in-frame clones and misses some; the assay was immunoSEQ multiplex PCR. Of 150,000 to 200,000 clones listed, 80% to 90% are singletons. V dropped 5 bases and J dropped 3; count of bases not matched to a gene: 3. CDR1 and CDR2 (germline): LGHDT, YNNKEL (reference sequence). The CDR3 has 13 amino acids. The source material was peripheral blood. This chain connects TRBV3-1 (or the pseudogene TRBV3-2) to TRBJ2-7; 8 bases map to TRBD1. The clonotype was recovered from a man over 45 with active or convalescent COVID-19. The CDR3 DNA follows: TGTGCCAGCAGCGGGGACAGGTACTACGAGCAGTACTTC. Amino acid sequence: CASSGDRYYEQYF.